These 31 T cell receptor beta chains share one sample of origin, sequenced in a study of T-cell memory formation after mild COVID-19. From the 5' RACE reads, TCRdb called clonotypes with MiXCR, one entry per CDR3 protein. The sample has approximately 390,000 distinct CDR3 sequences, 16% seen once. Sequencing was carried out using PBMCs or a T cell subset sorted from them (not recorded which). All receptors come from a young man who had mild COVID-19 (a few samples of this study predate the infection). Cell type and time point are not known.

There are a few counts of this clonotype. The CDR3 here is CATSRDHNEQFF. DNA for the CDR3: TGTGCCACCAGCAGAGACCACAATGAGCAGTTCTTC. The chain links TRBV15 to TRBJ2-1; D uncertain. CDR1 and CDR2 (germline): LNHNV, YYDKDF (reference sequence). This CDR3 has 12 amino acids. The germline V and J ends were trimmed by 0 bases and 5 bases, with 2 bases remaining between them.

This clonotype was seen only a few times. The CDR3 reads CASSPGGGQHGSYEQYV. In DNA, the CDR3 is TGTGCCAGCAGCCCCGGGGGAGGACAACACGGGTCCTACGAGCAGTACGTC. J is TRBJ2-7 and V is TRBV7-2, with D possibly TRBD2 on 6 matching bases. The CDR3 length is 17 residues. Germline CDR1 is SGHTA and CDR2 is FQGNSA. Trimming left V 5 bases short and J 1 base short, with 21 bases between.

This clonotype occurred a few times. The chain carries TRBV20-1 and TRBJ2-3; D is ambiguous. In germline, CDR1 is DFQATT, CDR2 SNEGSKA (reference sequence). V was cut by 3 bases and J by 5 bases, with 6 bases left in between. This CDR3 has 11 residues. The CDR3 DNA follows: TGCAGTGCTAGGCCATTAGATACGCAGTATTTT. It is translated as CSARPLDTQYF.

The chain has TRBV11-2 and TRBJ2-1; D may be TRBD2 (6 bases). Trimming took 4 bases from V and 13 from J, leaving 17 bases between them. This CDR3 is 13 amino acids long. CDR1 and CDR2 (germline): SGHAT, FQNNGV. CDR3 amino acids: CASSSQVQGLQFF. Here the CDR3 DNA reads TGTGCCAGCAGCTCCCAAGTGCAGGGACTCCAGTTCTTC.

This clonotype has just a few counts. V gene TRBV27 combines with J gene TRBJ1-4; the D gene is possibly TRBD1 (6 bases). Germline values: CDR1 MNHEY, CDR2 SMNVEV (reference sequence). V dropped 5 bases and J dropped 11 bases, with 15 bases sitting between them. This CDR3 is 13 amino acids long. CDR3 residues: CASSHTGTRKLFF. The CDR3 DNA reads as TGTGCCAGCAGTCATACAGGGACGAGGAAACTGTTTTTT.

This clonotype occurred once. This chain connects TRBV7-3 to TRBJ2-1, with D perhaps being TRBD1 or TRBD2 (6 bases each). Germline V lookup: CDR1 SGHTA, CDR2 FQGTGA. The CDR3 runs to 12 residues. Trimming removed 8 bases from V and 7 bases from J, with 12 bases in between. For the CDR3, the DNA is TGTGCCAGCGGACGGGGGCGGAATGAGCAGTTCTTC. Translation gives CASGRGRNEQFF.

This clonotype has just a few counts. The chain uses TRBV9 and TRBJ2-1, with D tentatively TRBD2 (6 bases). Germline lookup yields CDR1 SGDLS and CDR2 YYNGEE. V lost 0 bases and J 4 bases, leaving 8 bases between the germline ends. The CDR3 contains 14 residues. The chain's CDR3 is CASSVGTNYNEQFF. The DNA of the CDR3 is TGTGCCAGCAGCGTAGGGACTAATTACAATGAGCAGTTCTTC.

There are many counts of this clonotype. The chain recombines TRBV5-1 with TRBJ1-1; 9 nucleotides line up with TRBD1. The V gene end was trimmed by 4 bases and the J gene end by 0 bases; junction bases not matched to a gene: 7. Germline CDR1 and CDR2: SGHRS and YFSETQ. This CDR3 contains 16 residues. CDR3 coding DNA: TGCGCCAGCAGCCGCGGAACAGGGGGCATGAACACTGAAGCTTTCTTT. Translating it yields CASSRGTGGMNTEAFF.

The CDR3 region has the DNA TGTGCCAGCAGTTTAGGGACAGGGATTTCCTATGGCTACACCTTC. Its protein is CASSLGTGISYGYTF. This chain connects TRBV12-3 or TRBV12-4 to TRBJ1-2; TRBD1 matches at 8 bases. V lost 1 base and J lost 4; bases outside the gene matches: 5. The CDR3 is made up of 15 amino acids.

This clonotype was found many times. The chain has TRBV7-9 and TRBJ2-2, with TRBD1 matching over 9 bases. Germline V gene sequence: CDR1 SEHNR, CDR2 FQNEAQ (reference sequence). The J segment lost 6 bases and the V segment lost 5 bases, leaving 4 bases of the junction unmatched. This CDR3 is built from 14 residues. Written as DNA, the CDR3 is TGTGCCAGCAGCCCTGGACAGGGGCCCGGGGAGCTGTTTTTT. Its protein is CASSPGQGPGELFF.

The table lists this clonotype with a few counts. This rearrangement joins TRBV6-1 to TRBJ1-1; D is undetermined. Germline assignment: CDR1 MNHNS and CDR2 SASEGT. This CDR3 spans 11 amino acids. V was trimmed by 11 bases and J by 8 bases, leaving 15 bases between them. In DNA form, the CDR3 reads TGTGCCGGGGTTAACGCCCGGGAAGCTTTCTTT. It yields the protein CAGVNAREAFF.

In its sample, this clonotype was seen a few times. CDR3: CSARDYRSDTEAFF. CDR3 bases: TGCAGTGCTAGGGACTACCGGAGTGACACTGAAGCTTTCTTT. The rearrangement joins TRBV20-1 to TRBJ1-1; unclear D gene. CDR1 is DFQATT, CDR2 SNEGSKA, per germline (reference sequence). The CDR3 has 14 residues. Between the trimmed V and J ends, which lost 3 bases and 3 bases, there was a span of 14 bases.

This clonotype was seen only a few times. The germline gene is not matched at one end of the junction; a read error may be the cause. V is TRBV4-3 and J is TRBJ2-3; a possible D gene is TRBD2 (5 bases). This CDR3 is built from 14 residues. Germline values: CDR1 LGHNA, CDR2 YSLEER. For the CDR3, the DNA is TGCGCCAGCAGACAAGGACTGAGCACAGATACGCAGTATTTT. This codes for CASRQGLSTDTQYF.

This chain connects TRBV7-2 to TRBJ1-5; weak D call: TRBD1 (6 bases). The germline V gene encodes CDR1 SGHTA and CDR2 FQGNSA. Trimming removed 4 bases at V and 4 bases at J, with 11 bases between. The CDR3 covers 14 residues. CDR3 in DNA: TGTGCCAGCAGCTCGGGACACGATAATCAGCCCCAGCATTTT. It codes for CASSSGHDNQPQHF.

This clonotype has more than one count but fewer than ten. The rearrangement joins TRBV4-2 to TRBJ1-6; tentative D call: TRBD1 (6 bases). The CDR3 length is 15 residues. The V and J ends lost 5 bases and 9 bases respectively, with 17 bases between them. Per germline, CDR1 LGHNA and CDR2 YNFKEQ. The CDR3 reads CASSSHGRGGSPLHF. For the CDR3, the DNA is TGTGCCAGCAGCTCCCACGGCAGGGGAGGTTCACCCCTCCACTTT.

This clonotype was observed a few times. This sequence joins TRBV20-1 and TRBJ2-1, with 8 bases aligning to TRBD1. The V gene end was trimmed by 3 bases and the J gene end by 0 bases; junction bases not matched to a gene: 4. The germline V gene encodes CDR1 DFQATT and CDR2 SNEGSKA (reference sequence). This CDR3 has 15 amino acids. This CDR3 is CSARVRGPSYNEQFF. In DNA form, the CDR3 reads TGCAGTGCTAGGGTCAGGGGGCCCTCCTACAATGAGCAGTTCTTC.

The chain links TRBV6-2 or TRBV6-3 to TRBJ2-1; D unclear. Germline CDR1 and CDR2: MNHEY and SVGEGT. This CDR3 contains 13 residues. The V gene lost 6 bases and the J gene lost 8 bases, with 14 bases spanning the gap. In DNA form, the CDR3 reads TGTGCCAGCAGCCTACCTTCGATCTATGAGCAGTTCTTC. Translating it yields CASSLPSIYEQFF.

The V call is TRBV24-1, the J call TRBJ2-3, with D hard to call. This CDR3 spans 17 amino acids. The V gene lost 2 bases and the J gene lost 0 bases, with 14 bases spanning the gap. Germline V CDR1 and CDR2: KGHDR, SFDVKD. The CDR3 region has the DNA TGTGCCACCAGTGATTCTGTCACCTGGCCCAGCACAGATACGCAGTATTTT. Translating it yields CATSDSVTWPSTDTQYF.

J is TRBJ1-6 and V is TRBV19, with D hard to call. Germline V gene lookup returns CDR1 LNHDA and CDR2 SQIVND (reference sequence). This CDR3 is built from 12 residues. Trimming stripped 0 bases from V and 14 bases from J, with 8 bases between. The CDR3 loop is CASSIDRTALHF. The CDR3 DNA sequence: TGTGCCAGTAGTATAGATAGGACGGCCCTCCACTTT.

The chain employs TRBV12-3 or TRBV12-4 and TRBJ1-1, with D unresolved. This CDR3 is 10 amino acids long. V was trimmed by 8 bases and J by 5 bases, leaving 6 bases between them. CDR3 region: CASGLTEAFF. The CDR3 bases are TGTGCCAGCGGCCTGACTGAAGCTTTCTTT.

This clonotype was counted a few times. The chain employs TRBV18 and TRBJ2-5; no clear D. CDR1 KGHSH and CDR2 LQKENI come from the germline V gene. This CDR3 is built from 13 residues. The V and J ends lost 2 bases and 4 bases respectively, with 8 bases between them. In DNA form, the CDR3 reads TGTGCCAGCTCACCAACGCCATCAGAGACCCAGTACTTC. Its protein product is CASSPTPSETQYF.

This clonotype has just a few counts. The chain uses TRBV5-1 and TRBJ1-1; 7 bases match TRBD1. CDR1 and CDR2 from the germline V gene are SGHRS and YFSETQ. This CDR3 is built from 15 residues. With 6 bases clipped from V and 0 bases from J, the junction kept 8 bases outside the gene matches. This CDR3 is CASTRQGGMNTEAFF. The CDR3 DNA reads TGCGCCAGCACGCGACAGGGAGGTATGAACACTGAAGCTTTCTTT.

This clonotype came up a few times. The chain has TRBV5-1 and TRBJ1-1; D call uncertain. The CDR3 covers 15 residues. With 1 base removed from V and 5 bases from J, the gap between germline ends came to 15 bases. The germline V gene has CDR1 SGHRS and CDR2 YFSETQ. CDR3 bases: TGCGCCAGCAGCTTGAACGGGAACCTGGGGACTGAAGCTTTCTTT. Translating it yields CASSLNGNLGTEAFF.

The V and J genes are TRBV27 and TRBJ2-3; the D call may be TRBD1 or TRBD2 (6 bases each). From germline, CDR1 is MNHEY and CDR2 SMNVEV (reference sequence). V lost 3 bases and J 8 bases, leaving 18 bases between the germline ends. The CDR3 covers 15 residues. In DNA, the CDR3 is TGTGCCAGCAGTTTGGGGGGCGGGGATCGGGTTACGCAGTATTTT. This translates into CASSLGGGDRVTQYF.

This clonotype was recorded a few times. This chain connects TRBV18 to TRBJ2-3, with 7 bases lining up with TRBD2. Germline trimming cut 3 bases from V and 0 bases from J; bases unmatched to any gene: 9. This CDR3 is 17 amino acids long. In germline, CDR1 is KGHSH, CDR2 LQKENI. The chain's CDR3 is CASSPSQRGSSTDTQYF. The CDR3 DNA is TGTGCCAGCTCACCGTCCCAGCGGGGTTCTAGCACAGATACGCAGTATTTT.

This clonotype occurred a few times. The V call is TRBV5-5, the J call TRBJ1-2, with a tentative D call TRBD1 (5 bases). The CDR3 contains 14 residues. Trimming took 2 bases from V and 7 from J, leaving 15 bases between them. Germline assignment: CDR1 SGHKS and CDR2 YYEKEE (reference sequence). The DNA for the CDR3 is TGTGCCAGCAGCTTATCAGGGTCCCCCATTGGCTACACCTTC. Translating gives CASSLSGSPIGYTF. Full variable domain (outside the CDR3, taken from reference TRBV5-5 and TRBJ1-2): DAGVTQSPTHLIKTRGQQVTLRCSPISGHKSVSWYQQVLGQGPQFIFQYYEKEERGRGNFPDRFSARQFPNYSSELNVNALLLGDSALYLCASSLSGSPIGYTFGSGTRLTVV.

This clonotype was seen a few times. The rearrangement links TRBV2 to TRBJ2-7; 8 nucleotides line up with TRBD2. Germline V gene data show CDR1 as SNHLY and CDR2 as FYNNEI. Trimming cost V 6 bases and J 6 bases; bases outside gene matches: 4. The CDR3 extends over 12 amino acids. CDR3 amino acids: CASRALAGEQYF. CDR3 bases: TGTGCCAGCAGGGCCCTAGCGGGCGAGCAGTACTTC.

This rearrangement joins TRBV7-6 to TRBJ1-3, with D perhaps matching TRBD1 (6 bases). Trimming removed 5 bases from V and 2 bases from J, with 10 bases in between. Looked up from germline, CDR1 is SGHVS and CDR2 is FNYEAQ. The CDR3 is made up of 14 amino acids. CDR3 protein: CASSPGVAGNTIYF. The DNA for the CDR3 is TGTGCCAGCAGCCCAGGGGTAGCTGGAAACACCATATATTTT.

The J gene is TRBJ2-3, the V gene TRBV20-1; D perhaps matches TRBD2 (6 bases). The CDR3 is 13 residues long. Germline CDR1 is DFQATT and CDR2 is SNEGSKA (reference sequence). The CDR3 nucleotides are TGCAGCCTACTGGCGGGATTCACAGATACGCAGTATTTT. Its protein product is CSLLAGFTDTQYF.

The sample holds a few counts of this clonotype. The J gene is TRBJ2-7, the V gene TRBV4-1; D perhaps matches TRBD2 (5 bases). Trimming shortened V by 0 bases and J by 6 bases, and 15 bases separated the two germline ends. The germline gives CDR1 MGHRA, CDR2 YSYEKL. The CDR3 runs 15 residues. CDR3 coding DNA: TGCGCCAGCAGCCAAGAGGTGGGGTCCCGGGGCGAGCAGTACGTC. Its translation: CASSQEVGSRGEQYV.

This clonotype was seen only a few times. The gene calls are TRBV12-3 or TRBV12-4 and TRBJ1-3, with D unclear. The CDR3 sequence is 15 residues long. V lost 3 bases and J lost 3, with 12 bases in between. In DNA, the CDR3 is TGTGCCAGCAGTTTCAAAGACGGCCTTGGAAACACCATATATTTT. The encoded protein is CASSFKDGLGNTIYF.